The 10 T cell receptor beta chains in this list originate from one sample, sequenced in a study of OX40 agonist ivuxolimab in advanced cancers. The library was obtained by the immunoSEQ multiplex PCR assay. The source is immuneACCESS, and TCRdb retained only in-frame sequences with V and J called. Part of the clones is not carried over; for the studies checked, unresolved V genes explain less than half of this, and the remainder is unexplained. The sample table records approximately 120,000 clones; less than 95% of these occur just once. The leading ten clones occupy about 0.81% of the sample. The sample consisted of CD4+ or CD8+ T cells sorted from blood, taken in a trial of the OX40 agonist ivuxolimab. These receptors came from an adult with an advanced solid tumor such as melanoma, head and neck, liver or kidney cancer.

The rearrangement joins TRBV19 to TRBJ1-2, with 7 bases matching TRBD1. The CDR3 length is 16 residues. Germline V gene data show CDR1 as LNHDA and CDR2 as SQIVND (reference sequence). The V gene end was trimmed by 3 bases and the J gene end by 7 bases; junction bases not matched to a gene: 14. The CDR3 loop is CASSMRNPTGIAGYTF. CDR3 in DNA: TGTGCCAGTAGTATGAGAAATCCGACAGGGATCGCTGGCTACACCTTC.

The rearrangement links TRBV18 to TRBJ2-1; D perhaps matches TRBD1 (5 bases). V was clipped by 1 base and J by 9 bases, with 7 bases between them. The CDR3 spans 12 residues. CDR1 is KGHSH and CDR2 is LQKENI in the germline V gene. The CDR3 region is CASSPQGPEQFF. Written as DNA, the CDR3 is TGTGCCAGCTCACCACAGGGGCCTGAGCAGTTCTTC.

The V gene is TRBV5-1, the J gene TRBJ2-7; D is unclear. There are 12 residues in the CDR3. The V gene lost 4 bases and the J gene lost 0 bases, with 5 bases spanning the gap. From germline, CDR1 is SGHRS and CDR2 YFSETQ. The CDR3 nucleotides are TGCGCCAGCAGCCCTAGCTCCTACGAGCAGTACTTC. It encodes CASSPSSYEQYF.

This chain connects TRBV19 to TRBJ1-5; TRBD1 is a possible D gene (6 bases). Trimming took 5 bases from V and 3 from J, leaving 11 bases between them. Per the germline V gene, CDR1 is LNHDA and CDR2 is SQIVND (reference sequence). The CDR3 loop spans 14 amino acids. CDR3 coding DNA: TGTGCCAGTAGTGTAACAGGGACCAATCAGCCCCAGCATTTT. Amino acid sequence: CASSVTGTNQPQHF.

A few counts support this clone. V gene TRBV9 combines with J gene TRBJ2-1; TRBD1 agrees at 10 bases. The junction had 8 bases not matched to a gene; V was cut back by 3 bases and J by 5 bases. The CDR3 sequence is 16 residues long. Germline values: CDR1 SGDLS, CDR2 YYNGEE. The CDR3 DNA reads as TGTGCCAGCAGCGAAGGGGGACAGGGGTTTAACAATGAGCAGTTCTTC. Translation gives CASSEGGQGFNNEQFF. Based on the CDR3 plus reference TRBV9 and TRBJ2-1, the full variable domain is DSGVTQTPKHLITATGQRVTLRCSPRSGDLSVYWYQQSLDQGLQFLIQYYNGEERAKGNILERFSAQQFPDLHSELNLSSLELGDSALYFCASSEGGQGFNNEQFFGPGTRLTVL.

The rearrangement uses TRBV19 and TRBJ2-1; 14 nucleotides agree with TRBD2. The CDR3 contains 17 residues. With V trimmed by 5 bases and J by 6 bases, 9 bases remained unmatched. From germline, CDR1 is LNHDA and CDR2 SQIVND (reference sequence). This CDR3 reads CASSFDRGLAGVNEQFF. For the CDR3, the DNA is TGTGCCAGTAGTTTTGACAGGGGACTAGCGGGAGTCAATGAGCAGTTCTTC.

This clone occurred a few times. The chain carries TRBV5-6 and TRBJ1-1; D might be TRBD1 (6 bases). The V gene's germline CDR1 is SGHDT and CDR2 YYEEEE. The CDR3 loop spans 15 amino acids. V lost 0 bases and J 1 base, leaving 10 bases between the germline ends. As DNA, the CDR3 is TGTGCCAGCAGCTTGGCAGGGGTTAGGAACACTGAAGCTTTCTTT. This translates into CASSLAGVRNTEAFF.

This clone showed up just once. The chain uses TRBV5-1 and TRBJ2-1; 13 bases line up with TRBD2. The CDR3 has 16 amino acids. CDR1 and CDR2 (germline): SGHRS, YFSETQ. V dropped 4 bases and J dropped 6; count of bases not matched to a gene: 7. The CDR3 nucleotides are TGCGCCAGCAGCCGAGACTGGACTAGCGGGAGCAATGAGCAGTTCTTC. Protein product: CASSRDWTSGSNEQFF.

The J gene is TRBJ1-5, the V gene TRBV28; D call uncertain. V gave up 5 bases and J gave up 11 bases, with 10 bases separating them. Per the germline V gene, CDR1 is MDHEN and CDR2 is SYDVKM. The CDR3 runs to 11 residues. The CDR3 spells CASSLPGSQHF. In DNA form, the CDR3 reads TGTGCCAGCAGTCTCCCCGGGTCCCAGCATTTT.

V gene TRBV5-4 combines with J gene TRBJ1-2; D not certain. The ends were cut back, 4 bases at V and 1 base at J, with 8 bases in the middle. This CDR3 is built from 13 residues. CDR1 and CDR2 from the germline V gene are SGHNT and YYREEE (reference sequence). DNA of the CDR3: TGTGCCAGCAGCCCGTCGGTTAACTATGGCTACACCTTC. It encodes CASSPSVNYGYTF. The whole variable domain, filled in from reference TRBV5-4 and TRBJ1-2, reads ETGVTQSPTHLIKTRGQQVTLRCSSQSGHNTVSWYQQALGQGPQFIFQYYREEENGRGNFPPRFSGLQFPNYSSELNVNALELDDSALYLCASSPSVNYGYTFGSGTRLTVV.